What follows are 14 T cell receptor beta chains derived from one specimen sequenced in a study of cytotoxic CD8 clonotypes in ibrutinib-treated CLL. Produced via immunoSEQ multiplex PCR; TCRdb's table is partial and in-frame only. The sample lists approximately 170,000 clones; over 75% were seen once. Sample: PBMCs, taken at disease progression, from a patient treated with ibrutinib. The receptors come from a human donor with chronic lymphocytic leukemia.

The V call is TRBV10-3, the J call TRBJ1-2, with D maybe TRBD1 (5 bases). Germline CDR1 is ENHRY and CDR2 is SYGVKD. Trimming took 2 bases from V and 6 from J, leaving 13 bases between them. This CDR3 region has 14 residues. As DNA, the CDR3 is TGTGCCATCAGTGAGCTTGGTAGGGACCATGGCTACACCTTC. Translating gives CAISELGRDHGYTF.

J is TRBJ1-4 and V is TRBV30, with D unclear. Looked up from germline, CDR1 is GTSNPN and CDR2 is SVGIG (reference sequence). V was clipped by 2 bases and J by 5 bases, with 12 bases between them. The CDR3 length is 14 residues. CDR3 loop: CAWSSMGKNEKLFF. The CDR3 nucleotides are TGTGCCTGGAGTTCCATGGGGAAGAATGAAAAACTGTTTTTT.

The rearrangement links TRBV5-5 to TRBJ2-7; a possible D gene is TRBD1 (6 bases). The CDR3 totals 14 residues. V lost 1 base, J lost 5 bases, and 13 bases lay in between. Germline V gene sequence: CDR1 SGHKS, CDR2 YYEKEE (reference sequence). CDR3 nucleotides: TGTGCCAGCAGCTTGATCAGGGGTGTTGACGAGCAGTACTTC. Its protein is CASSLIRGVDEQYF. Full variable domain (remainder filled in from reference TRBV5-5 and TRBJ2-7): DAGVTQSPTHLIKTRGQQVTLRCSPISGHKSVSWYQQVLGQGPQFIFQYYEKEERGRGNFPDRFSARQFPNYSSELNVNALLLGDSALYLCASSLIRGVDEQYFGPGTRLTVT.

V and J are TRBV10-3 and TRBJ2-1; D is unclear. Germline V lookup: CDR1 ENHRY, CDR2 SYGVKD. V was shortened by 0 bases and J by 3 bases, with 9 bases between the two germline ends. CDR3 size: 15 residues. The CDR3 region is CAISESSLSYNEQFF. The CDR3, as DNA: TGTGCCATCAGTGAGTCGTCACTGAGCTACAATGAGCAGTTCTTC.

This rearrangement joins TRBV5-8 to TRBJ2-5, with 8 positions matching TRBD1. Germline V gene lookup returns CDR1 SGHTS and CDR2 YDEGEE. The CDR3 runs 15 residues. J gave up 7 bases and V 0 bases, and 8 bases lay outside the gene matches. The CDR3 region has the DNA TGTGCCAGCAGCTTGGCGGCAGGGGGCTTCGGGACCCAGTACTTC. Residues: CASSLAAGGFGTQYF.

The genes are TRBV9 and TRBJ2-1; tentatively, D is TRBD1 (6 bases). Trimming shortened V by 4 bases and J by 0 bases, and 11 bases separated the two germline ends. The CDR3 contains 15 residues. Germline CDR1 and CDR2: SGDLS and YYNGEE. The CDR3 bases are TGTGCCAGCAGCCCAGGGGACCCCTCCTACAATGAGCAGTTCTTC. Protein sequence: CASSPGDPSYNEQFF.

V gene TRBV7-9 combines with J gene TRBJ2-7; possibly TRBD2 for D (5 bases). This CDR3 spans 16 amino acids. Germline V gene data show CDR1 as SEHNR and CDR2 as FQNEAQ (reference sequence). V lost 4 bases and J lost 0, with 16 bases in between. The CDR3 DNA reads TGTGCCAGCAGCTCCCGCGGCCGACGGGGCTCCTACGAGCAGTACTTC. It codes for CASSSRGRRGSYEQYF.

V gene TRBV27 combines with J gene TRBJ2-7, with a possible D match to TRBD1 (5 bases). V was clipped by 6 bases and J by 9 bases, with 15 bases between them. This CDR3 has 12 amino acids. Germline V lookup: CDR1 MNHEY, CDR2 SMNVEV (reference sequence). CDR3 amino acids: CASRAGSQTQYF. In DNA, the CDR3 is TGTGCCAGCAGGGCAGGGTCGCAGACGCAGTACTTC.

The chain joins TRBV6-4 to TRBJ2-2; maybe TRBD2 (5 bases). The length of the CDR3 is 21 residues. V was trimmed by 2 bases and J by 0 bases, leaving 25 bases between them. Germline V gene sequence: CDR1 MRHNA, CDR2 SNTAGT. CDR3 sequence: CASSDVWTGRPGFSNTGELFF. CDR3 bases: TGTGCCAGCAGTGACGTTTGGACCGGAAGGCCGGGATTTTCGAACACCGGGGAGCTGTTTTTT.

The chain has TRBV19 and TRBJ2-1, with 9 bases aligning to TRBD1. This CDR3 is built from 18 residues. V lost 3 bases to trimming and J lost 5 bases; unmatched junction nucleotides: 14. Germline values: CDR1 LNHDA, CDR2 SQIVND (reference sequence). CDR3 sequence (DNA): TGTGCCAGTAGTATCAGGACAGGGGCCTTCGGGGAGAACAATGAGCAGTTCTTC. Translation: CASSIRTGAFGENNEQFF.

This chain connects TRBV7-2 to TRBJ2-7, with TRBD2 as a possible D gene (5 bases). Trimming removed 5 bases from V and 7 bases from J, with 12 bases in between. The germline CDR1 and CDR2 sequences are SGHTA and FQGNSA. This CDR3 contains 12 residues. The chain's CDR3 is CASSPEGREQYF. Written as DNA, the CDR3 is TGTGCCAGCAGCCCCGAGGGTAGGGAGCAGTACTTC. Complete variable domain (other parts from reference TRBV7-2 and TRBJ2-7): GAGVSQSPSNKVTEKGKDVELRCDPISGHTALYWYRQSLGQGLEFLIYFQGNSAPDKSGLPSDRFSAERTGGSVSTLTIQRTQQEDSAVYLCASSPEGREQYFGPGTRLTVT.

The rearrangement joins TRBV27 to TRBJ2-7; D might be TRBD2 (6 bases). The CDR3 length is 14 residues. Trimming took off 3 bases at V and 2 bases at J, with 11 bases between the two ends. Germline values: CDR1 MNHEY, CDR2 SMNVEV (reference sequence). This CDR3 reads CASSFSGRTYEQYF. As DNA, the CDR3 is TGTGCCAGCAGTTTTTCAGGGAGGACCTACGAGCAGTACTTC.

This sequence joins TRBV18 and TRBJ1-2, with 9 bases aligning to TRBD1. From germline, CDR1 is KGHSH and CDR2 LQKENI. V was clipped by 2 bases and J by 6 bases; unmatched bases: 7. The CDR3 loop spans 15 amino acids. CDR3: CASSPVAQGAHGYTF. The CDR3 nucleotides read TGTGCCAGCTCACCAGTGGCACAGGGGGCGCATGGCTACACCTTC. Together with reference TRBV18 and TRBJ1-2, the CDR3 gives the full variable domain: NAGVMQNPRHLVRRRGQEARLRCSPMKGHSHVYWYRQLPEEGLKFMVYLQKENIIDESGMPKERFSAEFPKEGPSILRIQQVVRGDSAAYFCASSPVAQGAHGYTFGSGTRLTVV.

This chain joins TRBV10-3 and TRBJ2-1; 14 bases match TRBD2. With V trimmed by 4 bases and J by 10 bases, 9 bases remained unmatched. Germline CDR1 ENHRY, CDR2 SYGVKD. This CDR3 is built from 16 residues. This CDR3 is CAISGGTSGGFREQFF. In DNA form, the CDR3 reads TGTGCCATCAGTGGTGGGACTAGCGGGGGCTTCAGGGAGCAGTTCTTC.